Below are 6 T cell receptor beta chains sequenced from a single sample in a study of response to subunit inactivated influenza vaccine. TCRdb used MiXCR to reprocess the RT-PCR reads, holding one entry per CDR3 protein. The data show about 620,000 distinct CDR3 sequences, with roughly 12% seen just once and approximately 9.9% held by the top ten. These records were also assigned to another study, of T cells expressing NK-cell markers. Per that study: Synthesis of TCR beta cDNA relied on 5'RACE template switching carrying UMIs.

The sample here was PBMCs from blood, taken on the day of vaccination. These receptors were obtained from a man between 45 and 60 years old who received an inactivated influenza vaccine.

This clonotype was recorded a few times. J is TRBJ1-3 and V is TRBV30, with unresolved D. CDR1 GTSNPN and CDR2 SVGIG come from the germline V gene (reference sequence). The V end lost 0 bases, the J end lost 0 bases, and 9 bases lay between the germline ends. The CDR3 spans 15 residues. CDR3 in amino acids: CAWSVGPVSGNTIYF. CDR3 in DNA: TGTGCCTGGAGTGTAGGGCCAGTCTCTGGAAACACCATATATTTT.

This clonotype was seen a few times. The genes are TRBV7-2 and TRBJ2-2; possible D gene TRBD2, 5 bases. CDR1 and CDR2 (germline): SGHTA, FQGNSA. The CDR3 runs to 16 residues. V lost 4 bases and J 0 bases, leaving 12 bases between the germline ends. The CDR3 reads CASSSASSPNTGELFF. The CDR3 DNA sequence: TGTGCCAGCAGCTCCGCTAGCAGTCCGAACACCGGGGAGCTGTTTTTT.

This chain uses TRBV3-1 with TRBJ2-5; no reliable D call. The CDR3 totals 11 residues. Germline V lookup: CDR1 LGHDT, CDR2 YNNKEL (reference sequence). V lost 8 bases, J lost 3 bases, and 7 bases lay in between. CDR3 in amino acids: CASGPEETQYF. The CDR3 DNA reads TGTGCCAGCGGACCAGAAGAGACCCAGTACTTC.

This clonotype was found a few times. This rearrangement joins TRBV7-9 to TRBJ2-1, with TRBD1 as a possible D gene (5 bases). V gave up 2 bases and J gave up 11 bases, with 13 bases separating them. CDR1 is SEHNR and CDR2 is FQNEAQ in the germline V gene (reference sequence). This CDR3 has 13 amino acids. CDR3 in amino acids: CASSLQQDTQQFF. Here the CDR3 DNA reads TGTGCCAGCAGCTTACAACAGGATACTCAGCAGTTCTTC.

This clonotype appeared a few times. This chain connects TRBV7-2 to TRBJ1-2, with a tentative D call TRBD1 (5 bases). V was trimmed by 2 bases and J by 5 bases, leaving 12 bases between them. CDR1 is SGHTA and CDR2 is FQGNSA in the germline V gene. This CDR3 region has 14 residues. DNA for the CDR3: TGTGCCAGCAGCTTAATCGGGGGGGATTATGGCTACACCTTC. Protein: CASSLIGGDYGYTF.

This clonotype came up a few times. The rearrangement uses TRBV7-2 and TRBJ2-1; D is unresolved. The CDR3 consists of 16 residues. Germline CDR1 reads SGHTA; CDR2 reads FQGNSA. The V end lost 7 bases, the J end lost 0 bases, and 16 bases lay between the germline ends. CDR3 protein: CASNLAGFGSYNEQFF. CDR3 DNA sequence: TGTGCCAGCAACTTGGCAGGCTTCGGCTCCTACAATGAGCAGTTCTTC.